This passage covers 20 T cell receptor beta chains from one sample sequenced in a study of beta chain features in type 1 diabetes (dated by TCRdb to the late 2010s). Receptor amplification or capture employed the immunoSEQ multiplex PCR assay. The High Capacity cDNA Reverse Transcription Kit was used to reverse transcribe all of the isolated RNA, meaning that expressed TCRB transcripts were what got sequenced. TCRdb took over this immuneACCESS table, retaining in-frame rearrangements with V and J assigned. Such tables are incomplete; in checked studies, under half of the missing clones stem from an unresolved V gene, and the remainder is unexplained. The sample table lists more than 150,000 clones, about 9.1% of them with a count of one. The ten most abundant clones make up 2% to 2.5% of the sample. Specimen: central memory CD4+ T cells from blood. The receptor set was obtained from a woman in her late teens or twenties in good health.

V gene TRBV10-3 combines with J gene TRBJ1-4; TRBD1 might be the D (6 bases). Germline V gene data show CDR1 as ENHRY and CDR2 as SYGVKD. Trimming removed 2 bases from V and 7 bases from J, with 8 bases in between. There are 13 residues in the CDR3. CDR3: CAISEQGSEKLFF. CDR3 bases: TGTGCCATCAGTGAGCAGGGGAGTGAAAAACTGTTTTTT.

The sample holds many counts of this clone. The chain uses TRBV5-4 and TRBJ2-6; tentatively, D is TRBD1 (5 bases). Germline CDR1 is SGHNT and CDR2 is YYREEE (reference sequence). V gave up 4 bases and J gave up 3 bases, with 14 bases separating them. The length of the CDR3 is 16 residues. The CDR3 is CASSIPPGNGANVLTF. The CDR3 DNA reads as TGTGCCAGCAGCATCCCCCCAGGGAATGGGGCCAACGTCCTGACTTTC.

This clone showed up many times. V is TRBV11-2 and J is TRBJ2-2, with D perhaps matching TRBD2 (5 bases). The ends were cut back, 4 bases at V and 4 bases at J, with 7 bases in the middle. Germline V gene lookup returns CDR1 SGHAT and CDR2 FQNNGV. The length of the CDR3 is 13 residues. This chain's CDR3 is CASSYGVTGELFF. In nucleotides, the CDR3 is TGTGCCAGCAGCTACGGGGTCACCGGGGAGCTGTTTTTT.

This clone showed up just a few times. This sample includes further DNA sequences coding for the same CDR3. The V gene is TRBV18, the J gene TRBJ1-1; D is unclear. Trimming took 6 bases from V and 3 from J, leaving 11 bases between them. The CDR3 has 13 residues. Looked up from germline, CDR1 is KGHSH and CDR2 is LQKENI. In DNA form, the CDR3 reads TGTGCCAGCTCGTCCAAGGGAGACACTGAAGCTTTCTTT. Protein sequence: CASSSKGDTEAFF.

This clone came up many times. The chain combines TRBV13 with TRBJ2-2; tentatively, D is TRBD1 (5 bases). Trimming left V 5 bases short and J 8 bases short, with 18 bases between. Per the germline V gene, CDR1 is PRHDT and CDR2 is FYEKMQ (reference sequence). The CDR3 is 15 residues long. CDR3 bases: TGTGCCAGCAGCACGACAGAATCCCTTTGGGGGGAGCTGTTTTTT. Residues: CASSTTESLWGELFF.

The gene calls are TRBV6-1 and TRBJ2-1; D ambiguous. From germline, CDR1 is MNHNS and CDR2 SASEGT. V shed 6 bases and J shed 7 bases, with 7 bases lying between them. The CDR3 is made up of 11 amino acids. This CDR3 reads CASRLINEQFF. The DNA of the CDR3 is TGTGCCAGCAGACTTATAAATGAGCAGTTCTTC.

Worth noting for this clone: Other nucleotide sequences in the sample specify the same CDR3. The CDR3 spells CASSQGQGGEKLFF. In DNA form, the CDR3 reads TGTGCCAGCAGCCAGGGACAGGGCGGCGAAAAACTGTTTTTT. The gene calls are TRBV7-9 and TRBJ1-4; 9 positions agree with TRBD1. The V and J ends lost 5 bases and 8 bases, in that order; junction bases with no gene match: 6. Germline CDR1 and CDR2: SEHNR and FQNEAQ (reference sequence). This CDR3 is built from 14 residues.

The V and J genes are TRBV30 and TRBJ1-4; 10 nucleotides align to TRBD1. After removal of 0 bases from V and 8 bases from J, the junction contained 6 bases not matched to a gene. Germline CDR1 reads GTSNPN; CDR2 reads SVGIG (reference sequence). The CDR3 runs 15 residues. CDR3 amino acids: CAWSVLGTGEEKLFF. The CDR3 DNA follows: TGTGCCTGGAGTGTACTGGGGACAGGGGAAGAAAAACTGTTTTTT.

This clone was seen a handful of times. The chain combines TRBV5-1 with TRBJ2-1; 7 nucleotides agree with TRBD2. Trimming at V came to 1 base and at J to 5 bases, leaving 9 bases not matched to a gene. This CDR3 is built from 16 residues. CDR1 and CDR2 from the germline V gene are SGHRS and YFSETQ. DNA of the CDR3: TGCGCCAGCAGCTTGAGCGTGGCTAGCGGTAACAATGAGCAGTTCTTC. Residues: CASSLSVASGNNEQFF.

This clone was counted between two and nine times. This chain links TRBV5-1 with TRBJ1-3; D is perhaps TRBD1 (6 bases). Germline CDR1 and CDR2: SGHRS and YFSETQ. There are 17 residues in the CDR3. V was clipped by 4 bases and J by 0 bases, with 17 bases between them. CDR3 sequence: CASSVDSPINSGNTIYF. The CDR3 nucleotides are TGCGCCAGCAGCGTGGACAGCCCTATTAACTCTGGAAACACCATATATTTT.

This clone was picked up a small number of times. The chain uses TRBV7-2 and TRBJ2-5; weak D call: TRBD1 (5 bases). This CDR3 contains 15 residues. Trimming cost V 5 bases and J 5 bases, with 18 bases left between them. The germline CDR1 and CDR2 sequences are SGHTA and FQGNSA. The DNA for the CDR3 is TGTGCCAGCAGCCCCCAAAGGCCGCCAGGGGAGACCCAGTACTTC. It translates to CASSPQRPPGETQYF.

This clone was seen a few times. The gene calls are TRBV14 and TRBJ2-5; 7 bases are a match to TRBD2. J lost 5 bases, V lost 2 bases, and 8 bases had no gene match. Germline V gene lookup returns CDR1 SGHDN and CDR2 FVKESK. The CDR3 covers 15 residues. The CDR3 bases are TGTGCCAGCAGCCAATTGCGGAGGCGGGGGGAGACCCAGTACTTC. It translates to CASSQLRRRGETQYF.

The table lists this clone with many counts. As DNA, the CDR3 is TGTGCCAGCAGCGTGGGACTAGAGACAGATACGCAGTATTTT. It translates to CASSVGLETDTQYF. The rearrangement links TRBV7-2 to TRBJ2-3; 8 bases align to TRBD2. This CDR3 has 14 amino acids. Germline CDR1 reads SGHTA; CDR2 reads FQGNSA. V gave up 5 bases and J gave up 3 bases; unmatched junction bases: 4.

Only a few counts were recorded for this clone. V is TRBV30 and J is TRBJ2-7; maybe TRBD2 (6 bases). This CDR3 comprises 14 residues. Trimming cost V 4 bases and J 0 bases, with 13 bases left between them. Germline values: CDR1 GTSNPN, CDR2 SVGIG (reference sequence). The CDR3 loop is CAWKMGLSSYEQYF. CDR3 sequence (DNA): TGTGCCTGGAAGATGGGACTGTCCTCCTACGAGCAGTACTTC.

The chain is built from TRBV19 and TRBJ1-6; 8 bases are shared with TRBD1. Germline CDR1 is LNHDA and CDR2 is SQIVND (reference sequence). The CDR3 runs 15 residues. The V gene end was trimmed by 4 bases and the J gene end by 10 bases; junction bases not matched to a gene: 9. The CDR3 sequence is CASSNHPGGGSPLHF. The CDR3 DNA reads TGTGCCAGTAGTAATCACCCAGGGGGCGGCTCACCCCTCCACTTT.

This sequence joins TRBV29-1 and TRBJ1-2; no clear D. This CDR3 region has 11 residues. V lost 7 bases and J 8 bases, leaving 14 bases between the germline ends. Germline lookup yields CDR1 SQVTM and CDR2 ANQGSEA. The CDR3 region has the DNA TGCAGCGCTGGAGTCCATCCCGGCTACACCTTC. The encoded protein is CSAGVHPGYTF.

DNA for the CDR3: TGCAGCGTTGGGGCAGGGAGGGAGACCCAGTACTTC. It translates to CSVGAGRETQYF. The chain joins TRBV29-1 to TRBJ2-5; a weak D match, TRBD2 (6 bases). V lost 4 bases and J 5 bases, leaving 11 bases between the germline ends. Germline values: CDR1 SQVTM, CDR2 ANQGSEA. CDR3 length: 12 amino acids.

The chain joins TRBV7-2 to TRBJ2-1; 11 positions agree with TRBD2. CDR1 and CDR2 from the germline V gene are SGHTA and FQGNSA. With 4 bases clipped from V and 9 bases from J, the junction kept 8 bases outside the gene matches. The CDR3 covers 15 residues. DNA of the CDR3: TGTGCCAGCAGCTCCCTAGCGGGGGGCCGTACTGAGCAGTTCTTC. It encodes CASSSLAGGRTEQFF.

This clone has more than one count but fewer than ten. V usage is TRBV18 and J usage is TRBJ2-3; TRBD1 might be the D (5 bases). Trimming took off 6 bases at V and 1 base at J, with 14 bases between the two ends. The CDR3 is 15 amino acids. Looked up from germline, CDR1 is KGHSH and CDR2 is LQKENI. The CDR3 region is CASSPSPRGTDTQYF. The CDR3 DNA is TGTGCCAGCTCCCCAAGCCCCAGGGGCACAGATACGCAGTATTTT.

This clone showed up just a few times. The chain employs TRBV15 and TRBJ2-3; TRBD2 aligns across 11 bases. Germline CDR1 and CDR2: LNHNV and YYDKDF (reference sequence). This CDR3 region has 17 residues. V lost 0 bases, J lost 9 bases, and 11 bases stayed unmatched. The CDR3 is CATSRDSSSGGSPTQYF. The CDR3 region has the DNA TGTGCCACCAGCAGAGACAGTTCTAGCGGGGGGAGTCCGACGCAGTATTTT.